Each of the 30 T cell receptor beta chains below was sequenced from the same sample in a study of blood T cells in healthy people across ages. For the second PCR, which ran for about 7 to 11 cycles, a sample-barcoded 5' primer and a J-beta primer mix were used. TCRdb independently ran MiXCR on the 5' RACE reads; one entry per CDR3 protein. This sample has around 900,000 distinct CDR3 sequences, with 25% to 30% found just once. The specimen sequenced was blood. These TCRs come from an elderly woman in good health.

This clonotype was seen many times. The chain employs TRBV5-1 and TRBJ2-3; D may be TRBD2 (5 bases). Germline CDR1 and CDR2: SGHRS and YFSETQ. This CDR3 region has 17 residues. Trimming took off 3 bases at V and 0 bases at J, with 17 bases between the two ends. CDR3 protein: CASSSDTLDLSTDTQYF. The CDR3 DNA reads TGCGCCAGCAGCTCGGATACACTAGACCTGAGCACAGATACGCAGTATTTT.

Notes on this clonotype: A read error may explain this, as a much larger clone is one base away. The CDR3 DNA follows: TGTGCCAGCAGCCCGGGACAGAAAATTAATGGGCAGTTCTTC. As protein: CASSPGQKINGQFF. This chain joins TRBV3-1 and TRBJ2-1, with 7 bases that match TRBD1. CDR1 LGHDT and CDR2 YNNKEL come from the germline V gene (reference sequence). The CDR3 loop spans 14 amino acids.

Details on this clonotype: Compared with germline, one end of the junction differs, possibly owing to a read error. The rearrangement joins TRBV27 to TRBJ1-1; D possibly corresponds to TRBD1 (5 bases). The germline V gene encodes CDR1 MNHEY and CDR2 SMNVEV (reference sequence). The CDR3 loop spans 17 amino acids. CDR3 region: CASSLAGPGRVNTGAFF. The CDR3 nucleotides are TGTGCCAGCAGTCTCGCCGGCCCGGGGCGAGTGAACACTGGAGCTTTCTTT.

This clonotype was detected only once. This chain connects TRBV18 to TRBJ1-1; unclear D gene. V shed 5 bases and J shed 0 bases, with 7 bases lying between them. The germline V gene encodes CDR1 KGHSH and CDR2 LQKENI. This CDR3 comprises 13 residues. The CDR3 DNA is TGTGCCAGCTCAGGACCAGTGAACACTGAAGCTTTCTTT. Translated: CASSGPVNTEAFF.

Written as DNA, the CDR3 is TGTGCCAGCAGCTTAGAGGGGGGGGCCTCCTACAATGAGCAGTTCTTC. Encoded protein: CASSLEGGASYNEQFF. The rearrangement links TRBV7-2 to TRBJ2-1; D possibly corresponds to TRBD2 (7 bases). Trimming stripped 1 base from V and 0 bases from J, with 10 bases between. Germline values: CDR1 SGHTA, CDR2 FQGNSA. This CDR3 region has 16 residues.

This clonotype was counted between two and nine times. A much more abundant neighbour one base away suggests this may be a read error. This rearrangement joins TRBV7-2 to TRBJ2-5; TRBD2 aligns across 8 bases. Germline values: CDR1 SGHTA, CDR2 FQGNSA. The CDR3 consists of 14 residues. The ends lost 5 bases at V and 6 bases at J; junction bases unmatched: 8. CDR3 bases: TGTGCCAGCAGCGAAGGACTAGCCCGGAAGACCCAGTACTTC. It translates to CASSEGLARKTQYF.

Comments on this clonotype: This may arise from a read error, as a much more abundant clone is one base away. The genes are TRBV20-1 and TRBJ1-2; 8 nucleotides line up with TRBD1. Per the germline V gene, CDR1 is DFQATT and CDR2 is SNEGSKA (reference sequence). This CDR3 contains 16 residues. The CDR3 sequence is CSAAGGQGAGNYGHTF. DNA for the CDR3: TGCAGTGCCGCCGGAGGGCAGGGGGCGGGTAACTATGGCCACACCTTC.

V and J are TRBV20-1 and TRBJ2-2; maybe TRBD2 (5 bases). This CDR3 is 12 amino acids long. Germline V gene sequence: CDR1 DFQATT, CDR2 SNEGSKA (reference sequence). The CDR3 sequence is CSARIGAGELFF. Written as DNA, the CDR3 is TGCAGCGCCCGGATCGGGGCCGGGGAGCTGTTTTTT.

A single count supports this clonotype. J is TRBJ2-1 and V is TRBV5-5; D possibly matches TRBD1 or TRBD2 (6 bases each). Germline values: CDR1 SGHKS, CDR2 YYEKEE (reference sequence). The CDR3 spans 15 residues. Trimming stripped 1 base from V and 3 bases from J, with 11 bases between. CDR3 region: CASSLRGTNYNEQFF. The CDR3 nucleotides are TGTGCCAGCAGCTTGCGGGGGACAAACTACAATGAGCAGTTCTTC.

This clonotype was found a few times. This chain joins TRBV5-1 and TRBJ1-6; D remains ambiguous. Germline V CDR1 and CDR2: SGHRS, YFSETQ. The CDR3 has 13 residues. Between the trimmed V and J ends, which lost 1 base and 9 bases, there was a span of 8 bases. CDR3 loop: CASSLLEGSPLHF. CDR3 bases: TGCGCCAGCAGCTTGTTAGAAGGTTCACCCCTCCACTTT. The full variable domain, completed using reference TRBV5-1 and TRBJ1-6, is KAGVTQTPRYLIKTRGQQVTLSCSPISGHRSVSWYQQTPGQGLQFLFEYFSETQRNKGNFPGRFSGRQFSNSRSEMNVSTLELGDSALYLCASSLLEGSPLHFGNGTRLTVT.

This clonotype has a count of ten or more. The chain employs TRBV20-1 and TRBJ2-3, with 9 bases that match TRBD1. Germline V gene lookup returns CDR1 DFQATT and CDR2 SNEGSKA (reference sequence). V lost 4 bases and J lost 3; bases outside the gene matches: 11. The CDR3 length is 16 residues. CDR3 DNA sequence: TGCAGTGCTACAAACCCCGGGACAGGGAGGACAGATACGCAGTATTTT. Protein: CSATNPGTGRTDTQYF.

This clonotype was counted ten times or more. CDR3 in amino acids: CSAPTEGAGYGYTF. The CDR3 nucleotides are TGCAGTGCTCCCACGGAAGGGGCTGGCTATGGCTACACCTTC. The rearrangement joins TRBV20-1 to TRBJ1-2; TRBD1 might be the D (5 bases). Deletions cut 5 bases from V and 4 bases from J, with 17 bases between. The CDR3 is 14 residues long. Per the germline V gene, CDR1 is DFQATT and CDR2 is SNEGSKA (reference sequence).

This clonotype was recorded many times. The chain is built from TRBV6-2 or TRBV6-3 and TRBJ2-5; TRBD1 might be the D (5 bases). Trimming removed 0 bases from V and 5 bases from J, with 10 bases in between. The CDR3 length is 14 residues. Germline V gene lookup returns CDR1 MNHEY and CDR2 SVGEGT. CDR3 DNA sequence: TGTGCCAGCAGTTACTCGAACAGGCTTGAGACCCAGTACTTC. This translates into CASSYSNRLETQYF.

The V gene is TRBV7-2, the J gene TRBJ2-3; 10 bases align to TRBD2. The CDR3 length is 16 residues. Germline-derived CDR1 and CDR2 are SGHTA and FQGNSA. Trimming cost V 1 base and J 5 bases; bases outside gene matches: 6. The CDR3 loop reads CASSLEAGGIRDTQYF. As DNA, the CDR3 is TGTGCCAGCAGCTTAGAAGCGGGGGGGATCCGAGATACGCAGTATTTT.

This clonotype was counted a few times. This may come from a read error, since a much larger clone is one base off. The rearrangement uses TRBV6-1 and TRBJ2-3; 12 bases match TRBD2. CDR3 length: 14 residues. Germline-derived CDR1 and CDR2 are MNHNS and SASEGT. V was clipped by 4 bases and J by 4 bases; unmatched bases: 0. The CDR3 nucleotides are TGTGCCAGCAGTGCTAGCGGGGGGGCAGATACGCAGTATTTT. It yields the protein CASSASGGADTQYF.

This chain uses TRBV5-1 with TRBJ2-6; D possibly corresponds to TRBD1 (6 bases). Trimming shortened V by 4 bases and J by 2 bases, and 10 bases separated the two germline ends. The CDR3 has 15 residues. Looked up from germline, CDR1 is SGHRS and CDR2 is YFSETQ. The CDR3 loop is CASSRNRAGANVLTF. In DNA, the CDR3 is TGCGCCAGCAGCCGGAACAGGGCTGGGGCCAACGTCCTGACTTTC.

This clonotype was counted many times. This CDR3 reads CASSDLRLGNEQFF. The CDR3 DNA is TGTGCCAGCAGTGACCTACGGTTGGGCAATGAGCAGTTCTTC. V and J are TRBV25-1 and TRBJ2-1; the D is unclear. Germline CDR1 is MGHDK and CDR2 is SYGVNS. Trimming shortened V by 3 bases and J by 6 bases, and 12 bases separated the two germline ends. The CDR3 runs 14 residues.

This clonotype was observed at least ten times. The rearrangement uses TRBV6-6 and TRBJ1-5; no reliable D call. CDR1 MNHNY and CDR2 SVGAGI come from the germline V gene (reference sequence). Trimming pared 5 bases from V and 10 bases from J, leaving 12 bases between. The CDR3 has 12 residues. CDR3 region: CASSVKVSPQHF. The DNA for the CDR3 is TGTGCCAGCAGTGTCAAAGTTAGTCCCCAGCATTTT.

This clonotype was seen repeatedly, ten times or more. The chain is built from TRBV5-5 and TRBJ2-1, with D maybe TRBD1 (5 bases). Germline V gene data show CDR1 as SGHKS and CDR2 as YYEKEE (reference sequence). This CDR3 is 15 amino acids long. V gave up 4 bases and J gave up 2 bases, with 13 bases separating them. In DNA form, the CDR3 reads TGTGCCAGCAGCCCCGCAGGGATGACCTACAATGAGCAGTTCTTC. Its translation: CASSPAGMTYNEQFF.

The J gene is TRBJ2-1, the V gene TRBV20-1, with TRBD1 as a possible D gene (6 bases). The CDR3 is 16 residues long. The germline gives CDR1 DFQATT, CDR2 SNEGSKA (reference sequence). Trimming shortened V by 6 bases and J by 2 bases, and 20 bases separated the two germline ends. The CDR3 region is CSAKTGRRTTYNEQFF. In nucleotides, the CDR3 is TGCAGTGCAAAGACAGGACGTCGAACGACCTACAATGAGCAGTTCTTC.

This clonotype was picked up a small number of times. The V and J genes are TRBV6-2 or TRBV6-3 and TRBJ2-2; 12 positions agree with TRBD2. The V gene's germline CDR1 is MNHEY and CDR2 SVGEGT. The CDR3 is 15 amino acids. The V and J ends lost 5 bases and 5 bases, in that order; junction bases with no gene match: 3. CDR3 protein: CASSKTSGGTGELFF. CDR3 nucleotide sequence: TGTGCCAGCAGTAAGACTAGCGGGGGAACCGGGGAGCTGTTTTTT.

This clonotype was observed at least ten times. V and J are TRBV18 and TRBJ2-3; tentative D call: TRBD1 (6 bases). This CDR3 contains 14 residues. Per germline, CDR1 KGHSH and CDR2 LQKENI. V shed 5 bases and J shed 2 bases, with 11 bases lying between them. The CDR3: CASSARQDTDTQYF. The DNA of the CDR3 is TGTGCCAGCTCAGCTAGACAGGACACAGATACGCAGTATTTT.

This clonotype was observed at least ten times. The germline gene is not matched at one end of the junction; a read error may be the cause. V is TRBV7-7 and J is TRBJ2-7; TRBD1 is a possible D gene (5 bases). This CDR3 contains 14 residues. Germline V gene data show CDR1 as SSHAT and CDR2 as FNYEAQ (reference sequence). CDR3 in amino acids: CASSLHQGSYEQYF. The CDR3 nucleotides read TGTGCTAGCAGCTTACACCAGGGCTCCTACGAGCAGTACTTC.

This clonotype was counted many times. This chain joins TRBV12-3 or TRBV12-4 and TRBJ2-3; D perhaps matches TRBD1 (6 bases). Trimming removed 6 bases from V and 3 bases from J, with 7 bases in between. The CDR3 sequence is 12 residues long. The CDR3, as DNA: TGTGCCAGCAGCAGGGGAACAGATACGCAGTATTTT. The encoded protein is CASSRGTDTQYF.

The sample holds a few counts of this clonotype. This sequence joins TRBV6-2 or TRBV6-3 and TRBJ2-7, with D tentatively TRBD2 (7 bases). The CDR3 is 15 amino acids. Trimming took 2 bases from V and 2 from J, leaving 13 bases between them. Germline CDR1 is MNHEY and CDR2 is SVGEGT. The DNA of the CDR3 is TGTGCCAGCAGTTACGGGGGGGGCCTCGCCTACGAGCAGTACTTC. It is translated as CASSYGGGLAYEQYF.

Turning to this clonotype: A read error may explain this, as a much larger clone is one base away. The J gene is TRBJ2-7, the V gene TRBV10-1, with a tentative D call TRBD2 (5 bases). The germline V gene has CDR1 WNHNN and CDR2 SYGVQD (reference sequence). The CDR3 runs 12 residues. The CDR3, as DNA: TGCGCCAGCAGTGAAGGAGACTACAAGCAGTACTTC. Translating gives CASSEGDYKQYF.

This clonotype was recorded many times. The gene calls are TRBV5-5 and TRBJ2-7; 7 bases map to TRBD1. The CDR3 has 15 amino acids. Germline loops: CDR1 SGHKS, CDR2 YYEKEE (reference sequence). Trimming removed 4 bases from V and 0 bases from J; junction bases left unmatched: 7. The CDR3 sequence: CASSLMGQSSYEQYF. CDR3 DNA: TGTGCCAGCAGCCTCATGGGACAGAGCTCCTACGAGCAGTACTTC.

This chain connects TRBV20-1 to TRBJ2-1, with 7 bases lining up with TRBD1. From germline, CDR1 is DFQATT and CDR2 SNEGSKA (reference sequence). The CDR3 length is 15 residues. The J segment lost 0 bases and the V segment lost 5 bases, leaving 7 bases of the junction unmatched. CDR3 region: CSAPGQASSYNEQFF. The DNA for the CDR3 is TGCAGTGCTCCCGGACAGGCGAGCTCCTACAATGAGCAGTTCTTC.

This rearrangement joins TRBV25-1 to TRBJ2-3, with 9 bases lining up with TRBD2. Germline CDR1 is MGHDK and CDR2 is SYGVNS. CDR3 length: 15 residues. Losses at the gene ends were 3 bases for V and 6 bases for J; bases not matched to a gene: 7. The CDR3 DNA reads TGTGCCAGCAGTGATCTAGCGGGGCCAGTGGATACGCAGTATTTT. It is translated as CASSDLAGPVDTQYF.

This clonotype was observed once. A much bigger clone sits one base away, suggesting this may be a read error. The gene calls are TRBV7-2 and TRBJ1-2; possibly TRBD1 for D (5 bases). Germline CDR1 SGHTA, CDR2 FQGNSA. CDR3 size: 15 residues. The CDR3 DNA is TGTGCCAGCAGCTACGGGGCGGCAGGCGACTATGGCCACACCTTC. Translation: CASSYGAAGDYGHTF.